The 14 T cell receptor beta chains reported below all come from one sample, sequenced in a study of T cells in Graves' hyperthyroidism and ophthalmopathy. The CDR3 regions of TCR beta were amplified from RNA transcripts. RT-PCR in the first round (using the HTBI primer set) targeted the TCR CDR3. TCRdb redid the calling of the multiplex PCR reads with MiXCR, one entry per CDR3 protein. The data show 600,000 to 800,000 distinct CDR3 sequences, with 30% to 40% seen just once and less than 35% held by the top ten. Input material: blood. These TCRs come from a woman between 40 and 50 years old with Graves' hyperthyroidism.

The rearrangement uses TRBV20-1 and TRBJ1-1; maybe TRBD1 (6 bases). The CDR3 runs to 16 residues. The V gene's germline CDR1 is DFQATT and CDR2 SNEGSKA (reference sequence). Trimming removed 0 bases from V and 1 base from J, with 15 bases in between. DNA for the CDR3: TGCAGTGCTAGAGATTGGGGGGCTCTAACGAACACTGAAGCTTTCTTT. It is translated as CSARDWGALTNTEAFF.

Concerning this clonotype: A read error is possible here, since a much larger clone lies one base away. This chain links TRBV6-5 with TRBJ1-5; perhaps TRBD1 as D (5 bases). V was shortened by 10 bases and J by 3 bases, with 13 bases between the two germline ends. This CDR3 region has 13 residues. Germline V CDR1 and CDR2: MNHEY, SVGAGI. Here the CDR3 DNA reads TGTGCCAACAGCCAAGGGGTCAATCAGCCCCAGCATTTT. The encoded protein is CANSQGVNQPQHF.

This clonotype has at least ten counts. CDR3 nucleotide sequence: TGTGCCAGCAGTGAAATCGGGACAACTAATGAAAAACTGTTTTTT. Its protein is CASSEIGTTNEKLFF. This chain uses TRBV25-1 with TRBJ1-4; D is unresolved. The CDR3 loop spans 15 amino acids. V was cut by 2 bases and J by 0 bases, with 7 bases left in between. Germline lookup yields CDR1 MGHDK and CDR2 SYGVNS.

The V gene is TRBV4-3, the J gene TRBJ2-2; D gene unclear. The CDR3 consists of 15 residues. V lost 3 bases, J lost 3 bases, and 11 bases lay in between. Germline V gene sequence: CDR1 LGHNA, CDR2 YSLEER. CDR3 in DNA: TGCGCCAGCAGCCACTTTAGATCGTACACCGGGGAGCTGTTTTTT. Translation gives CASSHFRSYTGELFF.

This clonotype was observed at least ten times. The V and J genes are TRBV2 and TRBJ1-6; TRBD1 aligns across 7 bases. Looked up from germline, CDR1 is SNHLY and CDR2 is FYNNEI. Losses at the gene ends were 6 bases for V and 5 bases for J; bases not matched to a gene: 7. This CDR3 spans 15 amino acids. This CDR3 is CASSEQGKDNSPLHF. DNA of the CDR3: TGTGCCAGCAGCGAACAGGGGAAGGATAATTCACCCCTCCACTTT.

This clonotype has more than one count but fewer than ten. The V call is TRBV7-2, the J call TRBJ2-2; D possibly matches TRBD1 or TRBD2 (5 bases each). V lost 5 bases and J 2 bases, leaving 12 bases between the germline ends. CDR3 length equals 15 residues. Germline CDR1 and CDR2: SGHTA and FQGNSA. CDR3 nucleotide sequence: TGTGCCAGCAGCCGAGGGGCCCCCAACACCGGGGAGCTGTTTTTT. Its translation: CASSRGAPNTGELFF. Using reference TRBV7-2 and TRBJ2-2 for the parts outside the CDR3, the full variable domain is GAGVSQSPSNKVTEKGKDVELRCDPISGHTALYWYRQSLGQGLEFLIYFQGNSAPDKSGLPSDRFSAERTGGSVSTLTIQRTQQEDSAVYLCASSRGAPNTGELFFGEGSRLTVL.

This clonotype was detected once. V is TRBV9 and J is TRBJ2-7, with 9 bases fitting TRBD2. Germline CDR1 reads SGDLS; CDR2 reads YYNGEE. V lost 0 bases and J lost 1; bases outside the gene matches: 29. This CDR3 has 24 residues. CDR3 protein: CASSVGPRTLSRPRSAGGSYEQYF. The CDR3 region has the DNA TGTGCCAGCAGCGTAGGACCCCGAACCCTTTCCCGCCCCCGGTCAGCGGGAGGTTCCTACGAGCAGTACTTC. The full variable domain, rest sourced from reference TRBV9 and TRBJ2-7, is DSGVTQTPKHLITATGQRVTLRCSPRSGDLSVYWYQQSLDQGLQFLIQYYNGEERAKGNILERFSAQQFPDLHSELNLSSLELGDSALYFCASSVGPRTLSRPRSAGGSYEQYFGPGTRLTVT.

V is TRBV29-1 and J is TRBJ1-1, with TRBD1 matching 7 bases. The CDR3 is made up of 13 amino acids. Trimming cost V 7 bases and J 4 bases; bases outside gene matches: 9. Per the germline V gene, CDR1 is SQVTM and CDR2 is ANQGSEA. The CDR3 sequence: CSARQGYGTEAFF. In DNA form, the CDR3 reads TGCAGCGCTAGACAGGGATATGGCACTGAAGCTTTCTTT.

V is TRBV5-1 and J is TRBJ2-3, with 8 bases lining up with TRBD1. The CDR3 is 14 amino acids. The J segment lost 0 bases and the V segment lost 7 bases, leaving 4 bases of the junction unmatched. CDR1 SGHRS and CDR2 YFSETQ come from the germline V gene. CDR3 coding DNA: TGCGCCAGCTGGGGACAGGCTAGCACAGATACGCAGTATTTT. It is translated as CASWGQASTDTQYF.

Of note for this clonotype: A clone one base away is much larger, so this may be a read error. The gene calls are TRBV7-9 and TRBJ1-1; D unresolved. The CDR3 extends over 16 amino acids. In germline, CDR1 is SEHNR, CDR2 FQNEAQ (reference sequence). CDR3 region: CASSARASAMNTEALF. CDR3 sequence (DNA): TGTGCCAGCAGCGCCCGAGCATCCGCCATGAACACTGAAGCTCTCTTT.

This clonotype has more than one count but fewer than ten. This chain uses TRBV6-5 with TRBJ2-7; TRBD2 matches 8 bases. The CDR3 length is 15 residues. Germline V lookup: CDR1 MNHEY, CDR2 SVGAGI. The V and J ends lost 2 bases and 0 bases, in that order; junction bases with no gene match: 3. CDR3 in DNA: TGTGCCAGCAGTTACGACAGCGGGAGCTCCTACGAGCAGTACTTC. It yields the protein CASSYDSGSSYEQYF.

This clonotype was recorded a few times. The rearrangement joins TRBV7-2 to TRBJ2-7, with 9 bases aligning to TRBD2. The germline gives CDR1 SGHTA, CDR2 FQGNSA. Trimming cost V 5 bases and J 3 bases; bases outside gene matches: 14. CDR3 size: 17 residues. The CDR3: CASSQGVRLAENYEQYF. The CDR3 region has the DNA TGTGCCAGCAGCCAAGGCGTGAGACTAGCGGAAAACTACGAGCAGTACTTC.

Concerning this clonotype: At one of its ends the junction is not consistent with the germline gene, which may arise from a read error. CDR3 protein: CASSHRTQANGELSF. The CDR3 nucleotides read TGTGCCAGCAGCCATCGGACCCAGGCGAACGGGGAGCTGTCTTTT. V gene TRBV10-3 combines with J gene TRBJ2-2; tentatively, D is TRBD2 (5 bases). CDR3 length equals 15 residues. Per germline, CDR1 ENHRY and CDR2 SYGVKD.

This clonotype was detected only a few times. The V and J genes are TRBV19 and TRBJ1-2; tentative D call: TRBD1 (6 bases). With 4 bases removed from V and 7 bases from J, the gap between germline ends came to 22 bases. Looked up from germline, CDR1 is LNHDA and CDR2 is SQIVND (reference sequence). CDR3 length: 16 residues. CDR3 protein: CASSKSGTSPLRGYTF. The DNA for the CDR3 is TGTGCCAGTAGTAAGTCCGGGACATCCCCTTTGCGTGGCTACACCTTC. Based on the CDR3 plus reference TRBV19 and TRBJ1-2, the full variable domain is DGGITQSPKYLFRKEGQNVTLSCEQNLNHDAMYWYRQDPGQGLRLIYYSQIVNDFQKGDIAEGYSVSREKKESFPLTVTSAQKNPTAFYLCASSKSGTSPLRGYTFGSGTRLTVV.